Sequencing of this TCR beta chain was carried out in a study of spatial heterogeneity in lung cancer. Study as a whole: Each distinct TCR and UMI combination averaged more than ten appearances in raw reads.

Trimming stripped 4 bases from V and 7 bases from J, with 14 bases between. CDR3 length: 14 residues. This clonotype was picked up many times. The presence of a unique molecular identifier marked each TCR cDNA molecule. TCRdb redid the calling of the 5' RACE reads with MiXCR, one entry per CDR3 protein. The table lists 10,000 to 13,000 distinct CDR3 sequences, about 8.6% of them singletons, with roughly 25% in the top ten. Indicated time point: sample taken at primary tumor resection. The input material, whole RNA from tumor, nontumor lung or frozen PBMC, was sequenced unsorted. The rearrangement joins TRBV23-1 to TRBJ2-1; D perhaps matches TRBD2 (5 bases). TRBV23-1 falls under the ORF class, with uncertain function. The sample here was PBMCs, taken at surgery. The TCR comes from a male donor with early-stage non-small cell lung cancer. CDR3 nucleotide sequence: TGCGCCAGCAGTCCCATACTTCGAGGGAATGAGCAGTTCTTC. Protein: CASSPILRGNEQFF.